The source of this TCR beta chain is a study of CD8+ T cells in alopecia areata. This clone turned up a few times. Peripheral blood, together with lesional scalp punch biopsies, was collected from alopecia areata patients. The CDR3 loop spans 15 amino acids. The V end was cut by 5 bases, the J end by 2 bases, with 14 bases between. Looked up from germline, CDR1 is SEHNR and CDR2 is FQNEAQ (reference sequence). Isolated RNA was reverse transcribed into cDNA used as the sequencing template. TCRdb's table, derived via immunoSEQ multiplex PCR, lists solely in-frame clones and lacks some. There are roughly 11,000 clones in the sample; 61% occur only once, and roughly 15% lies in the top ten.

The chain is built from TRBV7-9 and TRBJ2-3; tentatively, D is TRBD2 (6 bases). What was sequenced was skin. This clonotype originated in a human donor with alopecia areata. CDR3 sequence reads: CASSGLLGDTDTQYF. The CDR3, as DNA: TGTGCCAGCAGCGGACTATTGGGAGACACAGATACGCAGTATTTT.